A single sample gave rise to the 6 T cell receptor beta chains below, sequenced in a study of blood T cell repertoires in COVID-19 (dated by TCRdb to the early 2020s). The library was prepared using the immunoSEQ multiplex PCR assay. This immuneACCESS table, as held by TCRdb, lists in-frame sequences with V and J called but not all clones. Of the missing ones, under half trace to an unresolved V gene in checked studies; the others have no known cause. The sample table lists 150,000 to 200,000 clones, roughly 84% of them with a count of one. The ten largest clones represent roughly 15% of the sample. The source material was peripheral blood. All receptors come from a woman in her 70s with COVID-19, enrolled during active disease.

This chain connects TRBV12-5 to TRBJ2-2, with D tentatively TRBD1 (7 bases). Germline-derived CDR1 and CDR2 are LGHNT and FRNRAP. The CDR3 consists of 12 residues. Trimming pared 11 bases from V and 5 bases from J, leaving 12 bases between. The CDR3 is CASTGRTGELFF. The CDR3 DNA reads as TGTGCTTCGACAGGGAGGACCGGGGAGCTGTTTTTT.

The chain joins TRBV30 to TRBJ2-7, with D perhaps TRBD2 (6 bases). In germline, CDR1 is GTSNPN, CDR2 SVGIG (reference sequence). Deletions cut 5 bases from V and 7 bases from J, with 18 bases between. The CDR3 has 13 amino acids. The CDR3, as DNA: TGTGCCTGGTCAAGCGGCGGGAAACGGGAGCAGTACTTC. Its translation is CAWSSGGKREQYF.

V and J are TRBV27 and TRBJ1-1; possibly TRBD1 for D (5 bases). Germline V gene sequence: CDR1 MNHEY, CDR2 SMNVEV (reference sequence). The CDR3 covers 14 residues. Trimming removed 2 bases from V and 7 bases from J, with 14 bases in between. This chain's CDR3 is CASSLRGRGNEAFF. DNA of the CDR3: TGTGCCAGCAGTTTAAGGGGTCGGGGGAATGAAGCTTTCTTT.

The chain has TRBV29-1 and TRBJ1-1; the D gene is possibly TRBD1 (5 bases). The CDR3 has 14 amino acids. Between the trimmed V and J ends, which lost 5 bases and 0 bases, there was a span of 13 bases. The germline V gene encodes CDR1 SQVTM and CDR2 ANQGSEA. CDR3 sequence: CSVLPGLMNTEAFF. DNA of the CDR3: TGCAGCGTTTTACCGGGACTCATGAACACTGAAGCTTTCTTT.

This clone was observed a few times. V is TRBV3-1 (or the pseudogene TRBV3-2) and J is TRBJ1-1; D remains unclear. Trimming took off 4 bases at V and 2 bases at J, with 8 bases between the two ends. CDR3 length equals 13 residues. Germline CDR1 LGHDT, CDR2 YNNKEL (reference sequence). The CDR3 region has the DNA TGTGCCAGCAGCCGAGGCAGCAACACTGAAGCTTTCTTT. This encodes CASSRGSNTEAFF.

The chain uses TRBV2 and TRBJ2-3, with 10 positions matching TRBD1. The CDR3 has 14 residues. Germline V gives CDR1 SNHLY, CDR2 FYNNEI. After removal of 5 bases from V and 5 bases from J, the junction contained 4 bases not matched to a gene. CDR3 bases: TGTGCCAGCAGTCAGACAGGGGGCAGAGATACGCAGTATTTT. It translates to CASSQTGGRDTQYF.